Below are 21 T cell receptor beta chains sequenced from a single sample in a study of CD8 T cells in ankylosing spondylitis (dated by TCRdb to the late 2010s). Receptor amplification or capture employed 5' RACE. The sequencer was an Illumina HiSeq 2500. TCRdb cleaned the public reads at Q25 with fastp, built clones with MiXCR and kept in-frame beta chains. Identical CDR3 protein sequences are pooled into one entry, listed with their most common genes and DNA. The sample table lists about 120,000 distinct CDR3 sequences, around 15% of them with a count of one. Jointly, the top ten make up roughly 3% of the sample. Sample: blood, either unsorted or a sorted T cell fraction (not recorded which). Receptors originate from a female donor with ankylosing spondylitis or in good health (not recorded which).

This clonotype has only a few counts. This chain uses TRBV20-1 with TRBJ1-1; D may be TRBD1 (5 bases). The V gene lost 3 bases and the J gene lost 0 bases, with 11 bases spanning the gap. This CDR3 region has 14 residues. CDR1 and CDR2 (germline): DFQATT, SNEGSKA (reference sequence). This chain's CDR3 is CSARRQMMNTEAFF. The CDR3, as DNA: TGCAGTGCTAGGCGACAGATGATGAACACTGAAGCTTTCTTT.

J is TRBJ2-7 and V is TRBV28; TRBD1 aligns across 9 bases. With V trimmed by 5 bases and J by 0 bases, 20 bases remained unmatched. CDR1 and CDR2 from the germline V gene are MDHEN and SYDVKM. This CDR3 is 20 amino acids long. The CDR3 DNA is TGTGCCAGCAGTCCCCCACCGGGACAGGGAAGTTTGGGACTCTCCTACGAGCAGTACTTC. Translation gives CASSPPPGQGSLGLSYEQYF.

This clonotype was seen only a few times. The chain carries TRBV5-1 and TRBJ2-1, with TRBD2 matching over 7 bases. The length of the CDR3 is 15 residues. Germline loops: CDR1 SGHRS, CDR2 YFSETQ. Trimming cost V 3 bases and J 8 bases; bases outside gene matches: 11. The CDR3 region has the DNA TGCGCCAGCAGCTGGGGGGAGCTAGCGGTAGATGAGCAGTTCTTC. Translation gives CASSWGELAVDEQFF.

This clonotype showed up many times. DNA for the CDR3: TGCGCCAGCAGCTTGGGCTCGGGAGGAGAGCAGCCCCAGCATTTT. Encoded protein: CASSLGSGGEQPQHF. V and J are TRBV5-1 and TRBJ1-5; D is unresolved. The CDR3 spans 15 residues. V was clipped by 0 bases and J by 7 bases, with 14 bases between them. The germline V gene encodes CDR1 SGHRS and CDR2 YFSETQ.

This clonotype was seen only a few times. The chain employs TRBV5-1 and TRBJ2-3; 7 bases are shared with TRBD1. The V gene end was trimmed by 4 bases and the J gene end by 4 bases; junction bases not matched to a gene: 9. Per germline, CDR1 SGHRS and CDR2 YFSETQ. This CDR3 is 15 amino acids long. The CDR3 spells CASSPGQARADTQYF. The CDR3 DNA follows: TGCGCCAGCAGCCCCGGACAGGCGAGAGCAGATACGCAGTATTTT.

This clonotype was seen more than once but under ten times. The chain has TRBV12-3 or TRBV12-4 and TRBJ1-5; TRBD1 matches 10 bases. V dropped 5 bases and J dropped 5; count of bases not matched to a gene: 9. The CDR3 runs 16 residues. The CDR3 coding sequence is TGTGCCAGCAGTCCCGGGGACAGGGGTAAAGATCAGCCCCAGCATTTT. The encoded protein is CASSPGDRGKDQPQHF.

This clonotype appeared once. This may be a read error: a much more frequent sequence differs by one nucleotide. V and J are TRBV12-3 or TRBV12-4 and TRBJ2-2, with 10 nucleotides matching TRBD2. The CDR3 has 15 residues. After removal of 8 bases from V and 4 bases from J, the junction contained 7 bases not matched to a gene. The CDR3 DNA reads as TGTGCCAGCGGAGGAGCGGGGGGGCCCACCGGGGAGCTGTTTTTT. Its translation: CASGGAGGPTGELFF.

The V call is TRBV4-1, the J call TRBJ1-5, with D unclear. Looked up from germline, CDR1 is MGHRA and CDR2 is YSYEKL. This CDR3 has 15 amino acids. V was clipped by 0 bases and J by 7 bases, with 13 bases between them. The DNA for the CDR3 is TGCGCCAGCAGCCAAGAATTCCCCTCGAGACAGCCCCAGCATTTT. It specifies CASSQEFPSRQPQHF.

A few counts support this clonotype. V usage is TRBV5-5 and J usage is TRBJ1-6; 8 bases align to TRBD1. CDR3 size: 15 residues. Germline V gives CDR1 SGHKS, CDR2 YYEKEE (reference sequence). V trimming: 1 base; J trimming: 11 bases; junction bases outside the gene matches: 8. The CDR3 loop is CASSLTRQGITPLHF. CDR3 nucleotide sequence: TGTGCCAGCAGCTTGACACGACAGGGGATAACACCCCTCCACTTT.

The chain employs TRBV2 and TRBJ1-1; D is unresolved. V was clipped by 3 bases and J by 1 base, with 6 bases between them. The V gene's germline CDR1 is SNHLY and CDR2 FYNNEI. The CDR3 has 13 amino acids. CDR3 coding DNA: TGTGCCAGCAGTGACAGGACGAACACTGAAGCTTTCTTT. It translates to CASSDRTNTEAFF.

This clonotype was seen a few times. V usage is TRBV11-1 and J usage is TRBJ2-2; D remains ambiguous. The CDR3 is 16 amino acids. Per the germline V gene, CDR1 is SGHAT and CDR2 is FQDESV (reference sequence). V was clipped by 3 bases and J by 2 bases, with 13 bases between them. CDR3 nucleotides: TGTGCCAGCAGCTTCCGGACGGCCCCAAACACCGGGGAGCTGTTTTTT. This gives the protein CASSFRTAPNTGELFF.

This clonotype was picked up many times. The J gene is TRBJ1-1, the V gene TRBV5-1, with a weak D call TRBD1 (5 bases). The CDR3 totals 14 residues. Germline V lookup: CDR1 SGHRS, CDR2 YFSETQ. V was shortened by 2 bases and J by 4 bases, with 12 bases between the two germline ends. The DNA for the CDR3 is TGCGCCAGCAGCTTACCCGGGACCGGCACTGAAGCTTTCTTT. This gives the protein CASSLPGTGTEAFF.

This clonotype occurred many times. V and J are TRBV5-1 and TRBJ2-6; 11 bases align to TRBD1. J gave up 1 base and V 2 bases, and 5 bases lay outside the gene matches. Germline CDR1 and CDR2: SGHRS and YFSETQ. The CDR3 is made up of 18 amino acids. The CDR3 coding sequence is TGCGCCAGCAGCTTCTGGACAGGGGGCGCGTCTGGGGCCAACGTCCTGACTTTC. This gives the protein CASSFWTGGASGANVLTF. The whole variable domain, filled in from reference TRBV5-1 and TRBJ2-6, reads KAGVTQTPRYLIKTRGQQVTLSCSPISGHRSVSWYQQTPGQGLQFLFEYFSETQRNKGNFPGRFSGRQFSNSRSEMNVSTLELGDSALYLCASSFWTGGASGANVLTFGAGSRLTVL.

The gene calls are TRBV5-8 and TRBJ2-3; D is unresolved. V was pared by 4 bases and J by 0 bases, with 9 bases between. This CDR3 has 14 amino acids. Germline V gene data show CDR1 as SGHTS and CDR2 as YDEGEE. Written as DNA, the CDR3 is TGTGCCAGCAGCGCCGCCCCAAGCACAGATACGCAGTATTTT. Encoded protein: CASSAAPSTDTQYF.

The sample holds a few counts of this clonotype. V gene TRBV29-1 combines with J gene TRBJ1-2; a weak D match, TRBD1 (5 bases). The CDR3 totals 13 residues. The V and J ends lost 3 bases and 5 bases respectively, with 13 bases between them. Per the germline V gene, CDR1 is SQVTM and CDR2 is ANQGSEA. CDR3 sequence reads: CSVEGGDVYGYTF. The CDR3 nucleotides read TGCAGCGTTGAGGGGGGAGACGTTTATGGCTACACCTTC.

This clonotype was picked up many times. CDR3 protein: CASSYVPGVTDTQYF. CDR3 in DNA: TGTGCCAGCAGTTACGTCCCAGGGGTTACAGATACGCAGTATTTT. The chain carries TRBV6-5 and TRBJ2-3; D perhaps matches TRBD1 (6 bases). Germline CDR1 reads MNHEY; CDR2 reads SVGAGI. Trimming removed 2 bases at V and 3 bases at J, with 12 bases between. This CDR3 comprises 15 residues.

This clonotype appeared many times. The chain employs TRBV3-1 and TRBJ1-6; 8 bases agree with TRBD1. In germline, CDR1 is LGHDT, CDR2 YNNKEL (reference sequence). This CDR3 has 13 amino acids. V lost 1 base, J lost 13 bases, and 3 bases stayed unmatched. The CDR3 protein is CASSQGDRSPLHF. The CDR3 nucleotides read TGTGCCAGCAGCCAAGGGGACAGGAGCCCCCTCCACTTT.

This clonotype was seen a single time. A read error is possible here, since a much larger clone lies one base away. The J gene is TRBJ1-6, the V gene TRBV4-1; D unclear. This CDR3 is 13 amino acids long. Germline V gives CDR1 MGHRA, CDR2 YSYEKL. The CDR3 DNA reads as TGCGCCAGCAGCCAGGTTCTAGACTCACCCCTCCGCTTT. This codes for CASSQVLDSPLRF.

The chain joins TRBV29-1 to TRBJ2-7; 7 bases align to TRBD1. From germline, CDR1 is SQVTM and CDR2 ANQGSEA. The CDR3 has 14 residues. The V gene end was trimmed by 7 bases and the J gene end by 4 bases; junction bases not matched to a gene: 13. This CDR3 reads CSGAGTGAGYEQYF. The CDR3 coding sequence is TGCAGCGGGGCTGGAACAGGGGCCGGATACGAGCAGTACTTC.

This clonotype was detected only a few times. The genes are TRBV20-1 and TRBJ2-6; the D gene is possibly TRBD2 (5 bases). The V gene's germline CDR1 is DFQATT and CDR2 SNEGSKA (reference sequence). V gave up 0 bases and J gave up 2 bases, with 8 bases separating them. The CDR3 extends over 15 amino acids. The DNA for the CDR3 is TGCAGTGCTAGAGACTGGGGAGCTGGGGCCAACGTCCTGACTTTC. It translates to CSARDWGAGANVLTF.

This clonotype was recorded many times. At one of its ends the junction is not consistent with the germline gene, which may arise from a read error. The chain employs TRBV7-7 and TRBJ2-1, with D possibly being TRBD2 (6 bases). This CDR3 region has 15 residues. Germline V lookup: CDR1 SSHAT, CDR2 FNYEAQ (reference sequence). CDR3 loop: CASSHRASDDNEQFF. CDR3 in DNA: TGTGCTAGCAGCCATCGCGCTAGCGACGACAATGAGCAGTTCTTC.